This note documents a single T cell receptor (beta chain) sequence. Its antigen is unidentified. This entry is derived from a study of CD4 T cell repertoires in COVID-19. Whole-study context: Other coronavirus spike proteins restimulated relabeled CFSE-low cells expanded with IL-2 for over 8 days.

The memory T cells were sequenced right after ex vivo isolation, without culture. Findings and caveats of the study: SARS-CoV and/or HKU1 spike cultures shared between 7 and 25% of SARS-CoV-2 clonotypes.

The protocol was immunoSEQ multiplex PCR, while the TCRdb copy is restricted to in-frame clones and leaves out a portion. The sample lists around 8,200 clones, 80% to 90% occurring once. This CDR3 has 14 residues. Germline CDR1 and CDR2: SGDLS and YYNGEE. Trimming pared 5 bases from V and 4 bases from J, leaving 13 bases between. The chain carries TRBV9 and TRBJ2-1; the D is unclear. The sample consisted of effector memory CD4+ T cells from blood, taken before the COVID-19 pandemic. The TCR sequence derives from a human donor who had COVID-19. CDR3: CASSLLGSYNEQFF. The CDR3 bases are TGTGCCAGCAGTCTACTCGGGTCATACAATGAGCAGTTCTTC. Full variable domain (missing parts from reference TRBV9 and TRBJ2-1): DSGVTQTPKHLITATGQRVTLRCSPRSGDLSVYWYQQSLDQGLQFLIQYYNGEERAKGNILERFSAQQFPDLHSELNLSSLELGDSALYFCASSLLGSYNEQFFGPGTRLTVL.